This T cell receptor beta chain appears in the sequencing data of a study of cytomegalovirus exposure and HLA in healthy donors. General study findings and limits: Confirmation in vitro established that three CMV-associated chains were specific for CMV antigens. A missense DCLRE1C variant was associated with V- and J-gene trimming of TCR beta chains in a later analysis, and an independent cohort replicated the association. Analyses of presence/absence relied on an assumption of roughly uniform sequencing depth across donors. In an earlier analysis, most TCR beta V segments were productive about 90% or about 30% of the time.

This clone was seen more than once but under ten times. As yet, its antigen is unknown. 60 Vbeta and 13 Jbeta primers were used in PCR. The protocol was immunoSEQ multiplex PCR, while the TCRdb copy is restricted to in-frame clones and leaves out a portion. In the table there are 84,000 or so clones, roughly 80% of which are singletons. The CDR3 runs 16 residues. V was clipped by 1 base and J by 0 bases; unmatched bases: 2. The germline gives CDR1 MGHRA, CDR2 YSYEKL. This TCR derives from a woman in her forties or fifties in good health and CMV-seronegative. The rearrangement joins TRBV4-1 to TRBJ2-3, with TRBD2 matching over 9 bases. The specimen was PBMCs. Written as DNA, the CDR3 is TGCGCCAGCAGCCAAGGGCTAGCGGGGAGCACAGATACGCAGTATTTT. Translated: CASSQGLAGSTDTQYF.